Described below is a single T cell receptor beta chain sequence and its context. Source study methods: Counts of nucleated cells, estimated from reference gene primer amplification, were obtained. Sequenced by immunoSEQ multiplex PCR; TCRdb stores in-frame clones only, minus some. V and J calls and clone size are as listed in that table; D and trimming were resolved from the DNA. The sample lists 230,000 or so clones, more than 80% occurring once. Recruited during active infection, patients (from Seattle) were subsequently followed longitudinally. Germline CDR1 SGHRS, CDR2 YFSETQ. The V end lost 0 bases, the J end lost 0 bases, and 12 bases lay between the germline ends. This CDR3 spans 17 amino acids. This specimen comes from a study of blood T cell repertoires in COVID-19. Study summary: Whether acute or convalescent, the COVID-19 samples came from the United States, Italy and Spain.

This clonotype originated in a woman over 75 with COVID-19, enrolled during active disease. Specimen: peripheral blood. The gene calls are TRBV5-1 and TRBJ2-2; no clear D. CDR3 residues: CASSLASPSSNTGELFF. The CDR3 DNA sequence: TGCGCCAGCAGCTTGGCAAGCCCGAGCTCGAACACCGGGGAGCTGTTTTTT.